In its sample, the clone carrying this T cell receptor beta chain was seen a few times. TCRdb ran MiXCR on the PCR reads and lists one entry per CDR3 protein. Among approximately 90,000 distinct CDR3 sequences listed, approximately 22% were seen once. The source of the sample is a study of molecular identifiers for immune sequencing clone quantification. With V trimmed by 2 bases and J by 5 bases, 2 bases remained unmatched. The germline CDR1 and CDR2 sequences are LGHNT and FRNRAP. This CDR3 has 14 amino acids. Material for sequencing was naive CD8+ T cells from blood, with Jurkat cell RNA spiked in. Noted subset: FACS-sorted CD8+CD4-CCR7+CD45RA+ naive T cells. The source is a human donor in good health. Some libraries in this study had Jurkat cell RNA spiked in. The chain links TRBV12-5 to TRBJ1-4; the match to TRBD1 covers 7 bases. CDR3: CASGLWGQNEKLFF. The CDR3 region has the DNA TGTGCTAGTGGTTTGTGGGGACAGAATGAAAAACTGTTTTTT.